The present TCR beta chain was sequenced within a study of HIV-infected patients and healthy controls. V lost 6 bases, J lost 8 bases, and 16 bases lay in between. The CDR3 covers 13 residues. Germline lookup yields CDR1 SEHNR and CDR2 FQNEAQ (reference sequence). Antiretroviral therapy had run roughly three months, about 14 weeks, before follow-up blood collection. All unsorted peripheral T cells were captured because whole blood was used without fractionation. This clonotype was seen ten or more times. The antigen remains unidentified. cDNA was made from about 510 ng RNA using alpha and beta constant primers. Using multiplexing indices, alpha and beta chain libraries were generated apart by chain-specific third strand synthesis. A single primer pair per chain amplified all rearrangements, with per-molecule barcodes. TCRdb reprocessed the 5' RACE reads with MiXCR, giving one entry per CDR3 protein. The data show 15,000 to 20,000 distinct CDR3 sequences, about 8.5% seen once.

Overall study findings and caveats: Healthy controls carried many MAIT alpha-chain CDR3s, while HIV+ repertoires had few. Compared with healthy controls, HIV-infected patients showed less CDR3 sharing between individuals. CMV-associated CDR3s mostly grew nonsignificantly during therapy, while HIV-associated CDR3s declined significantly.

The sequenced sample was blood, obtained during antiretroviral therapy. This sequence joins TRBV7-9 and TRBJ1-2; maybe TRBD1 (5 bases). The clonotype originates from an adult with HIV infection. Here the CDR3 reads CASRNPDKFGYTF. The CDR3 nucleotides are TGTGCCAGCAGGAATCCGGACAAGTTCGGCTACACCTTC.